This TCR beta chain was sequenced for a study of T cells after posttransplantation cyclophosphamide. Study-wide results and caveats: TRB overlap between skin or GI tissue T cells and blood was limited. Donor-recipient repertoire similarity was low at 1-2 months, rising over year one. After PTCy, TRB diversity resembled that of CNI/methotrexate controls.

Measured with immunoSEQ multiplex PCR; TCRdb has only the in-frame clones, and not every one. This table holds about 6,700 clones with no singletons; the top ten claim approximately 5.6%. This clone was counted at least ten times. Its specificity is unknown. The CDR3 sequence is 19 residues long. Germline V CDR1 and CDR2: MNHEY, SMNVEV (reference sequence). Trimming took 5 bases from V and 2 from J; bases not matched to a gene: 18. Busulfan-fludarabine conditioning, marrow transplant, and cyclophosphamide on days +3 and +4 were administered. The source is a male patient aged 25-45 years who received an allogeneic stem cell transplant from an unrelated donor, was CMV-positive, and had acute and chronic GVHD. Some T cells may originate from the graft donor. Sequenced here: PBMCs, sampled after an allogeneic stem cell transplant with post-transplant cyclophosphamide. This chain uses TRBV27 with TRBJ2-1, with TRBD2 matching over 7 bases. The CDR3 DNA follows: TGTGCCAGCAGTCCGATGTTAGGAGGCGCGGGAGTCCCCTACAATGAGCAGTTCTTC. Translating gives CASSPMLGGAGVPYNEQFF.